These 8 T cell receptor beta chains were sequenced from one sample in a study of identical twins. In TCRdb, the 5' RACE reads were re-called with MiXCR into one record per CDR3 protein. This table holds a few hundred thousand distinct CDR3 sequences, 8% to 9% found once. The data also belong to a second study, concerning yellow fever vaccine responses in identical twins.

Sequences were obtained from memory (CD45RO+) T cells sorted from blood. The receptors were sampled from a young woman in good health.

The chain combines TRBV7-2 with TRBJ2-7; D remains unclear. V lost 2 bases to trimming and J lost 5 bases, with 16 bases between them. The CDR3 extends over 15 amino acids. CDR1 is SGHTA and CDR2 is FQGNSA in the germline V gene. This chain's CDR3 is CASSLPSSSIHEQYF. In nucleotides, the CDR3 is TGTGCCAGCAGCTTACCCTCTAGTAGTATCCACGAGCAGTACTTC.

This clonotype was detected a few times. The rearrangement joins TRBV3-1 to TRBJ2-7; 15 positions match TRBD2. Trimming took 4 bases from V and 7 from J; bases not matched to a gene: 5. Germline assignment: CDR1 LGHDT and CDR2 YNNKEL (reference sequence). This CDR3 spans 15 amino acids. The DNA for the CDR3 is TGTGCCAGCAGCCTAGGACTAGCGGGAGGGTCTGAGCAGTACTTC. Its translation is CASSLGLAGGSEQYF.

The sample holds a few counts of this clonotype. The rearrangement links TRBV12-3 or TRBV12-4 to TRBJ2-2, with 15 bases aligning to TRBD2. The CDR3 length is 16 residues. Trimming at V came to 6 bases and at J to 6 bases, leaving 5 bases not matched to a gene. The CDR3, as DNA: TGTGCCAGCAGCCCCTGGACTAGCGGGAGGGCCGGGGAGCTGTTTTTT. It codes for CASSPWTSGRAGELFF.

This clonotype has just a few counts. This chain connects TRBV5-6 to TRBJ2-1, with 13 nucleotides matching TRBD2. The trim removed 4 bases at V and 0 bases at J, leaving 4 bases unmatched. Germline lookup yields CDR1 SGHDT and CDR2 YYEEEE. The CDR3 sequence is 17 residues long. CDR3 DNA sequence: TGTGCCAGCAGCGTGGGACTAGCGGGACTCTCCTACAATGAGCAGTTCTTC. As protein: CASSVGLAGLSYNEQFF. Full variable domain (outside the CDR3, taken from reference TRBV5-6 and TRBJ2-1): DAGVTQSPTHLIKTRGQQVTLRCSPKSGHDTVSWYQQALGQGPQFIFQYYEEEERQRGNFPDRFSGHQFPNYSSELNVNALLLGDSALYLCASSVGLAGLSYNEQFFGPGTRLTVL.

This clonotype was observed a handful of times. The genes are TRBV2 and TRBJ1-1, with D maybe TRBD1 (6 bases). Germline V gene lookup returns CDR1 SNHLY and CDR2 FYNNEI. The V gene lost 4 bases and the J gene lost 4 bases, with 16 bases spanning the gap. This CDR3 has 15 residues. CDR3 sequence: CASSVGGAMITEAFF. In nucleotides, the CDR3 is TGTGCCAGCAGTGTAGGGGGGGCGATGATCACTGAAGCTTTCTTT.

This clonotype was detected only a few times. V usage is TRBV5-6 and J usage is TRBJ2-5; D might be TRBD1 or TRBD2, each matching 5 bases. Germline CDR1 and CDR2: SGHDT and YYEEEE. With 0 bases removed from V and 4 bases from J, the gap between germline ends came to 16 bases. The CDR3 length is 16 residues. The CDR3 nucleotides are TGTGCCAGCAGCTTGGGGGACGGCGCCCTCCGAGAGACCCAGTACTTC. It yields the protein CASSLGDGALRETQYF.

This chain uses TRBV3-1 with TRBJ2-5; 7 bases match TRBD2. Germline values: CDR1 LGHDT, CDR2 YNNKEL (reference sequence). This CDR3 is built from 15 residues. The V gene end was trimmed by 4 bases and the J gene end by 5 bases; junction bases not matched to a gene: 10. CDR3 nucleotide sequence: TGTGCCAGCAGCCCCGGGACTACTATTGGGGAGACCCAGTACTTC. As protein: CASSPGTTIGETQYF.

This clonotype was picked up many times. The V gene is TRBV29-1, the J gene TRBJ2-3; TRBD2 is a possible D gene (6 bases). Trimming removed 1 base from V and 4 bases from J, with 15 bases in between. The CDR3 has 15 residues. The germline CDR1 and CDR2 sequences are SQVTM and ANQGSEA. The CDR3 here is CSVEVGRGRADTQYF. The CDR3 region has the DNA TGCAGCGTTGAAGTGGGGCGGGGTCGTGCAGATACGCAGTATTTT.